This is a list of T cell receptor beta chains from one sample in a study of CD8 T cells in ankylosing spondylitis. Each CDR3 protein gets one entry after TCRdb re-called the 5' RACE reads with MiXCR. The table lists tens of thousands of distinct CDR3 sequences, approximately 7.1% of them singletons. Sequencing used blood, either unsorted or a sorted T cell fraction (not recorded which). The source of these receptors is a male donor with ankylosing spondylitis or in good health (not recorded which). Each CDR3 is given with its conserved first and last residue. D genes are given only for firm matches. The size field is filled for only some rows; it gives once, few, many or a size class.

>TRBV5-1|many|TRBD1|TRBJ2-7
TGCGCCAGCAGCTGGGGACAGGGAAGCGAGCAGTACTTC
CASSWGQGSEQYF
>TRBV5-1|many|-|TRBJ2-6
TGCGCCAGCAGCTCGCAAAGCTCTGGGGCCAACGTCCTGACTTTC
CASSSQSSGANVLTF
>TRBV7-9|few|TRBD1|TRBJ1-5
TGTGCCAGCAGCTCCCTTGGGACAGTTAATCAGCCCCAGCATTTT
CASSSLGTVNQPQHF
>TRBV9|many|-|TRBJ2-1
TGTGCCAGCAGCACCCGACAGGTTCAACCCGGGGATGAGCAGTTCTTC
CASSTRQVQPGDEQFF
>TRBV10-3|many|-|TRBJ2-2
TGTGCCATCAGTGAGTCTACTTGGCGGCCGACTTACACCGGGGAGCTGTTTTTT
CAISESTWRPTYTGELFF
>TRBV2|many|-|TRBJ2-5
TGTGCCAGCAGTGAAGAGGAGACCCAGTACTTC
CASSEEETQYF
>TRBV10-2|-|-|TRBJ1-1
TGCGCCAGCAGTGATGCAACCAAAACTGAAGCTTTCTTT
CASSDATKTEAFF
>TRBV7-9|many|-|TRBJ1-6
TGTGCCAGCAGCTTGCAGGGATCACCCCTCCACTTT
CASSLQGSPLHF
>TRBV9|many|TRBD2|TRBJ2-1
TGTGCCAGCAGCGTAGACCTAGCGGACAATGAGCAGTTCTTC
CASSVDLADNEQFF
>TRBV6-2/TRBV6-3|-|-|TRBJ2-6
TGTGCCAGCAACAGGGATTCTGGGGCCAACGTCCTGACTTTC
CASNRDSGANVLTF
>TRBV12-3/TRBV12-4|medium-sized|-|TRBJ2-2
TGTGCCAGCAGTTTATCAGTTTCTTCGGGGGAGCTGTTTTTT
CASSLSVSSGELFF
>TRBV12-3/TRBV12-4|many|TRBD2|TRBJ2-7
TGTGCCAGCAGACTAGCGGGACGCCCTTATGAGCAGTACTTC
CASRLAGRPYEQYF
>TRBV29-1|few|TRBD2|TRBJ2-1
TGCAGCGGGTCGGGACTAGCGGGAGGGCGGAATGAGCAGTTCTTC
CSGSGLAGGRNEQFF